This TCR beta chain was sequenced during a study of T cells in Graves' hyperthyroidism and ophthalmopathy. V shed 3 bases and J shed 0 bases, with 11 bases lying between them. This CDR3 comprises 15 residues. Germline values: CDR1 LNHDA, CDR2 SQIVND (reference sequence). The study left out patients who had uncontrolled infection, other autoimmune disease, pregnancy or lactation. This clonotype has just a few counts. Using RNA transcripts as the source, TCR beta CDR3 regions were amplified. The TCR CDR3 first-round RT-PCR relied on the HTBI primer set. MiXCR, run by TCRdb on the multiplex PCR reads, gives a single entry per CDR3 protein. Of fewer than 750,000 distinct CDR3 sequences listed, more than 12% are singletons.

The source is a woman aged 50 to 60 with Graves' ophthalmopathy. Sequenced sample: blood. V is TRBV19 and J is TRBJ1-1, with TRBD1 as a possible D gene (6 bases). DNA for the CDR3: TGTGCCAGTAGTATTATGAGGGGGATGAACACTGAAGCTTTCTTT. Its protein is CASSIMRGMNTEAFF.